These 22 T cell receptor beta chains share one sample of origin, sequenced in a study of T cell changes during pregnancy in multiple sclerosis. Here immunoSEQ multiplex PCR was the method, and the copy in TCRdb shows in-frame clones only, minus some. The sample has 35,000 to 55,000 clones, roughly 95% seen once. This specimen consisted of CD8+ T cells from peripheral blood mononuclear cells, obtained after pregnancy. These receptors were obtained from a female donor with multiple sclerosis, enrolled in a pregnancy study.

As DNA, the CDR3 is TGTGCCAGTAGTATAGACCCCTACACAGATACGCAGTATTTT. It yields the protein CASSIDPYTDTQYF. The V call is TRBV19, the J call TRBJ2-3, with D hard to call. Germline V gene data show CDR1 as LNHDA and CDR2 as SQIVND (reference sequence). This CDR3 region has 14 residues. Deletions cut 0 bases from V and 2 bases from J, with 6 bases between. Combining the CDR3 with reference TRBV19 and TRBJ2-3 gives the whole variable domain DGGITQSPKYLFRKEGQNVTLSCEQNLNHDAMYWYRQDPGQGLRLIYYSQIVNDFQKGDIAEGYSVSREKKESFPLTVTSAQKNPTAFYLCASSIDPYTDTQYFGPGTRLTVL.

V usage is TRBV7-9 and J usage is TRBJ2-1; D gene unclear. The CDR3 is 14 amino acids. Trimming pared 3 bases from V and 0 bases from J, leaving 6 bases between. Germline V gene lookup returns CDR1 SEHNR and CDR2 FQNEAQ (reference sequence). The CDR3 coding sequence is TGTGCCAGCAGCTTTAGTGCCTCCTACAATGAGCAGTTCTTC. Translated: CASSFSASYNEQFF.

This clone was seen a single time. The chain joins TRBV7-9 to TRBJ2-7, with 7 nucleotides matching TRBD1. The CDR3 has 14 amino acids. V gave up 2 bases and J gave up 2 bases; unmatched junction bases: 3. Germline-derived CDR1 and CDR2 are SEHNR and FQNEAQ (reference sequence). The CDR3 DNA sequence: TGTGCCAGCAGCTTAAGGGGGCGCGCCTACGAGCAGTACTTC. It specifies CASSLRGRAYEQYF.

The J gene is TRBJ2-1, the V gene TRBV28, with D perhaps TRBD2 (5 bases). The CDR3 extends over 12 amino acids. The germline V and J ends were trimmed by 2 bases and 9 bases, with 8 bases remaining between them. Germline V gene data show CDR1 as MDHEN and CDR2 as SYDVKM. Written as DNA, the CDR3 is TGTGCCAGCAGTTTAGGAGGTGCTGAGCAGTTCTTC. Protein: CASSLGGAEQFF.

The CDR3 here is CASTGGSYEQYF. The CDR3 nucleotides are TGTGCCTCAACTGGGGGGTCCTACGAGCAGTACTTC. The chain couples TRBV27 to TRBJ2-7; perhaps TRBD2 as D (6 bases). The CDR3 length is 12 residues. Trimming shortened V by 11 bases and J by 1 base, and 12 bases separated the two germline ends. From germline, CDR1 is MNHEY and CDR2 SMNVEV (reference sequence).

The V gene is TRBV19, the J gene TRBJ2-7, with TRBD1 as a possible D gene (5 bases). CDR1 is LNHDA and CDR2 is SQIVND in the germline V gene (reference sequence). This CDR3 spans 13 amino acids. V was shortened by 6 bases and J by 1 base, with 10 bases between the two germline ends. The CDR3 nucleotides read TGTGCCAGTAGAGGGGCAGGTTCCTACGAGCAGTACTTC. The encoded protein is CASRGAGSYEQYF.

The V gene is TRBV27, the J gene TRBJ2-2; 8 nucleotides line up with TRBD2. Germline V lookup: CDR1 MNHEY, CDR2 SMNVEV (reference sequence). V gave up 5 bases and J gave up 7 bases; unmatched junction bases: 12. The CDR3 is 16 residues long. The chain's CDR3 is CASSAGTRVFGGELFF. In DNA, the CDR3 is TGTGCCAGCAGTGCCGGGACTAGGGTATTTGGCGGGGAGCTGTTTTTT.

The J gene is TRBJ1-1, the V gene TRBV19; no definite D call. The germline CDR1 and CDR2 sequences are LNHDA and SQIVND (reference sequence). This CDR3 is 14 amino acids long. The V and J ends lost 2 bases and 3 bases respectively, with 10 bases between them. CDR3 amino acids: CASSISLTDTEAFF. CDR3 DNA: TGTGCCAGTAGTATAAGCCTAACTGACACTGAAGCTTTCTTT.

The rearrangement links TRBV27 to TRBJ2-1, with 9 bases lining up with TRBD2. Germline trimming cut 8 bases from V and 6 bases from J; bases unmatched to any gene: 11. This CDR3 has 15 residues. Germline V gene data show CDR1 as MNHEY and CDR2 as SMNVEV (reference sequence). CDR3 nucleotides: TGTGCCAGCGCTATAGCGGGAGTCGGGGCCAATGAGCAGTTCTTC. Its translation: CASAIAGVGANEQFF.

The rearrangement links TRBV7-9 to TRBJ2-1; the match to TRBD1 covers 9 bases. Germline-derived CDR1 and CDR2 are SEHNR and FQNEAQ (reference sequence). Trimming removed 3 bases from V and 4 bases from J; junction bases left unmatched: 7. The CDR3 totals 16 residues. DNA for the CDR3: TGTGCCAGCAGCTTTGGACAGGGGCCCAAGTACAATGAGCAGTTCTTC. Amino acid sequence: CASSFGQGPKYNEQFF. The full variable domain, in which reference TRBV7-9 and TRBJ2-1 provide the parts outside the CDR3, is DTGVSQNPRHKITKRGQNVTFRCDPISEHNRLYWYRQTLGQGPEFLTYFQNEAQLEKSRLLSDRFSAERPKGSFSTLEIQRTEQGDSAMYLCASSFGQGPKYNEQFFGPGTRLTVL.

This chain connects TRBV7-2 to TRBJ1-1, with D possibly being TRBD1 (6 bases). The CDR3 runs to 14 residues. Looked up from germline, CDR1 is SGHTA and CDR2 is FQGNSA. Trimming stripped 4 bases from V and 3 bases from J, with 12 bases between. The CDR3 reads CASSSWGLDTEAFF. DNA of the CDR3: TGTGCCAGCAGCTCCTGGGGGCTTGACACTGAAGCTTTCTTT.

This CDR3 reads CASSSTGHLTGELFF. In nucleotides, the CDR3 is TGTGCCAGCAGCTCGACGGGACACCTCACCGGGGAGCTGTTTTTT. The genes are TRBV9 and TRBJ2-2; the D gene is possibly TRBD1 (6 bases). V dropped 4 bases and J dropped 4 bases, with 14 bases sitting between them. Germline-derived CDR1 and CDR2 are SGDLS and YYNGEE. This CDR3 is built from 15 residues.

V is TRBV7-2 and J is TRBJ2-2, with 14 bases fitting TRBD2. The CDR3 contains 18 residues. Trimming took 3 bases from V and 6 from J; bases not matched to a gene: 9. Looked up from germline, CDR1 is SGHTA and CDR2 is FQGNSA. The CDR3 coding sequence is TGTGCCAGCAGCTTTCCGACTAGCGGGGGGGTCCGGCCCGGGGAGCTGTTTTTT. It yields the protein CASSFPTSGGVRPGELFF.

This chain connects TRBV4-3 to TRBJ2-1; 7 bases are shared with TRBD2. The V and J ends lost 0 bases and 6 bases, in that order; junction bases with no gene match: 5. In germline, CDR1 is LGHNA, CDR2 YSLEER. The CDR3 length is 15 residues. The CDR3 sequence is CASSQDRSGVNEQFF. In DNA, the CDR3 is TGCGCCAGCAGCCAAGATCGGAGCGGGGTCAATGAGCAGTTCTTC.

V usage is TRBV27 and J usage is TRBJ1-4; TRBD1 agrees at 8 bases. The CDR3 has 15 amino acids. J was trimmed by 8 bases and V by 6 bases; bases with no gene match: 11. CDR1 and CDR2 from the germline V gene are MNHEY and SMNVEV (reference sequence). The chain's CDR3 is CASSTQDRGSEKLFF. CDR3 coding DNA: TGTGCCAGCAGCACCCAAGACAGGGGCAGCGAAAAACTGTTTTTT.

The chain recombines TRBV9 with TRBJ1-2; D possibly corresponds to TRBD1 (6 bases). The germline CDR1 and CDR2 sequences are SGDLS and YYNGEE. The CDR3 has 13 residues. V dropped 4 bases and J dropped 4 bases, with 11 bases sitting between them. CDR3 DNA sequence: TGTGCCAGCAGCCAGGACAGCTTCTATGGCTACACCTTC. This gives the protein CASSQDSFYGYTF. Combining the CDR3 with reference TRBV9 and TRBJ1-2 gives the whole variable domain DSGVTQTPKHLITATGQRVTLRCSPRSGDLSVYWYQQSLDQGLQFLIQYYNGEERAKGNILERFSAQQFPDLHSELNLSSLELGDSALYFCASSQDSFYGYTFGSGTRLTVV.

The chain combines TRBV30 with TRBJ2-7; D might be TRBD1 (7 bases). Trimming shortened V by 4 bases and J by 6 bases, and 22 bases separated the two germline ends. This CDR3 contains 15 residues. Germline V gives CDR1 GTSNPN, CDR2 SVGIG (reference sequence). For the CDR3, the DNA is TGTGCCTGGACCCACCTTCAGGGGGGAACGGTCGAGCAGTACTTC. This sequence encodes CAWTHLQGGTVEQYF.

V is TRBV5-5 and J is TRBJ2-7, with 10 bases lining up with TRBD2. Trimming at V came to 4 bases and at J to 0 bases, leaving 4 bases not matched to a gene. The CDR3 totals 15 residues. The germline gives CDR1 SGHKS, CDR2 YYEKEE (reference sequence). CDR3 sequence (DNA): TGTGCCAGCAGCGTTTGGACTAGCGGCTCCTACGAGCAGTACTTC. Translation: CASSVWTSGSYEQYF.

The chain links TRBV27 to TRBJ2-7; the D gene is possibly TRBD2 (5 bases). In germline, CDR1 is MNHEY, CDR2 SMNVEV (reference sequence). Deletions cut 8 bases from V and 7 bases from J, with 12 bases between. The CDR3 is 11 residues long. Here the CDR3 reads CASVGSGEQYF. As DNA, the CDR3 is TGTGCCAGCGTGGGGAGTGGAGAGCAGTACTTC.

The chain combines TRBV2 with TRBJ2-1; tentatively, D is TRBD2 (7 bases). The CDR3 length is 14 residues. Germline V gene lookup returns CDR1 SNHLY and CDR2 FYNNEI. The V gene lost 2 bases and the J gene lost 6 bases, with 11 bases spanning the gap. The CDR3 loop reads CASSEWGGLNEQFF. Here the CDR3 DNA reads TGTGCCAGCAGTGAATGGGGGGGCCTCAATGAGCAGTTCTTC.

The chain carries TRBV7-9 and TRBJ1-1; TRBD1 matches 8 bases. Germline CDR1 and CDR2: SEHNR and FQNEAQ (reference sequence). CDR3 length: 15 amino acids. Losses at the gene ends were 1 base for V and 1 base for J; bases not matched to a gene: 2. The CDR3: CASSLGTGGNTEAFF. The CDR3 DNA sequence: TGTGCCAGCAGCTTAGGAACAGGGGGGAACACTGAAGCTTTCTTT.

This rearrangement joins TRBV6-9 to TRBJ2-7; 9 positions match TRBD2. The ends lost 2 bases at V and 6 bases at J; junction bases unmatched: 5. Germline V CDR1 and CDR2: MNHGY, SVAAGI. There are 14 residues in the CDR3. The CDR3 region has the DNA TGTGCCAGCAGTTATCGTAGCGGGAGTACCGAGCAGTACTTC. Translating gives CASSYRSGSTEQYF.